A selection of T cell receptor beta chains follows, all from one sample in a study of OX40 agonist ivuxolimab in advanced cancers. Clones were sequenced by immunoSEQ multiplex PCR, and TCRdb holds only the in-frame ones, with some missing. The sample gives 58,000 or so clones, approximately 82% of which show up once; about 4.3% is in the top ten. The starting material was CD4+ or CD8+ T cells sorted from blood, obtained in a trial of the OX40 agonist ivuxolimab. The origin of the receptors is an adult with an advanced solid tumor such as melanoma, head and neck, liver or kidney cancer. CDR3s leave out the opening cysteine and the closing phenylalanine or tryptophan. Fields, in order: J gene, V gene, clone size, CDR3 protein. Clone sizes are given selectively: once, few, many, or a class where the clone is expanded.

j_gene: TRBJ1-6; v_gene: TRBV4-1; abundance: NA; CDR3aa: ASSREGRVRNSPLH
j_gene: TRBJ2-7; v_gene: TRBV5-5; abundance: NA; CDR3aa: ASSLSGLWEQY
j_gene: TRBJ2-7; v_gene: TRBV4-1; abundance: NA; CDR3aa: ASSQVRYGGGAREQY
j_gene: TRBJ1-1; v_gene: TRBV5-4; abundance: few; CDR3aa: ASSSPGSGTEAF
j_gene: TRBJ1-1; v_gene: TRBV11-2; abundance: NA; CDR3aa: ASSLAEGTEAF
j_gene: TRBJ1-5; v_gene: TRBV19; abundance: few; CDR3aa: ASSIWGNQPQH
j_gene: TRBJ2-1; v_gene: TRBV11-2; abundance: NA; CDR3aa: ASSPGQAYNEQF
j_gene: TRBJ2-2; v_gene: TRBV15; abundance: NA; CDR3aa: ATSRVTGEHTGELF
j_gene: TRBJ2-7; v_gene: TRBV6-5; abundance: NA; CDR3aa: ASSPGTGVYEQY
j_gene: TRBJ2-3; v_gene: TRBV7-2; abundance: once; CDR3aa: ASSLAGLAGQY
j_gene: TRBJ2-7; v_gene: TRBV28; abundance: NA; CDR3aa: ASSPGGYEQY
j_gene: TRBJ1-6; v_gene: TRBV10-3; abundance: NA; CDR3aa: AISESSSWDSPLH
j_gene: TRBJ1-2; v_gene: TRBV18; abundance: NA; CDR3aa: ASSPGDGRSYGYT
j_gene: TRBJ2-1; v_gene: TRBV27; abundance: once; CDR3aa: ASTPAKLAGYNEQF
j_gene: TRBJ1-4; v_gene: TRBV4-1; abundance: NA; CDR3aa: ASSQRTAATNEKLF
j_gene: TRBJ2-7; v_gene: TRBV19; abundance: NA; CDR3aa: ASSIGTGGSEQY
j_gene: TRBJ1-1; v_gene: TRBV18; abundance: NA; CDR3aa: ASSPPLLEAF
j_gene: TRBJ2-3; v_gene: TRBV29-1; abundance: few; CDR3aa: SAEDGLIDTQY
j_gene: TRBJ2-4; v_gene: TRBV19; abundance: NA; CDR3aa: ASSIDRDTKNIQY
j_gene: TRBJ2-2; v_gene: TRBV6-6; abundance: NA; CDR3aa: ASNRVSGELF
j_gene: TRBJ2-7; v_gene: TRBV7-2; abundance: NA; CDR3aa: ASSFGTPAYEQY
j_gene: TRBJ2-5; v_gene: TRBV10-3; abundance: NA; CDR3aa: AISESRDTQETQY
j_gene: TRBJ1-1; v_gene: TRBV29-1; abundance: few; CDR3aa: SVDGQTAEAF
j_gene: TRBJ1-3; v_gene: TRBV6-6; abundance: once; CDR3aa: ATQRDTGNTIY
j_gene: TRBJ2-3; v_gene: TRBV5-4; abundance: NA; CDR3aa: ASSSVSGTDTQY
j_gene: TRBJ1-6; v_gene: TRBV19; abundance: NA; CDR3aa: ASTRTGKAGSPLH
j_gene: TRBJ2-2; v_gene: TRBV4-2; abundance: NA; CDR3aa: ASSRNHRGLVNTGELF
j_gene: TRBJ2-6; v_gene: TRBV28; abundance: NA; CDR3aa: ASSFLPSGANVLT
j_gene: TRBJ1-2; v_gene: TRBV9; abundance: few; CDR3aa: ASSPRPSGGYT
j_gene: TRBJ1-5; v_gene: TRBV2; abundance: few; CDR3aa: ASSRTSTGNQPQH
j_gene: TRBJ2-3; v_gene: TRBV6-5; abundance: NA; CDR3aa: ASSYSTGGVTDTQY
j_gene: TRBJ1-1; v_gene: TRBV6-4; abundance: NA; CDR3aa: ASSWEANTEAF
j_gene: TRBJ2-5; v_gene: TRBV9; abundance: NA; CDR3aa: ASSVGGLAEETQY
j_gene: TRBJ1-5; v_gene: TRBV2; abundance: NA; CDR3aa: ASSRTGGTYSNQPQH
j_gene: TRBJ2-7; v_gene: TRBV6-5; abundance: few; CDR3aa: ASSGVVQGYEQY
j_gene: TRBJ2-7; v_gene: TRBV7-9; abundance: NA; CDR3aa: ATSVGAGEQY
j_gene: TRBJ2-4; v_gene: TRBV7-2; abundance: NA; CDR3aa: ASSFSEAKNIQY
j_gene: TRBJ1-3; v_gene: TRBV28; abundance: NA; CDR3aa: ASSPPPQGARGNTIY
j_gene: TRBJ2-3; v_gene: TRBV6-1; abundance: NA; CDR3aa: ASSEEPVDTDTQY
j_gene: TRBJ2-3; v_gene: TRBV7-9; abundance: once; CDR3aa: ASSLTISGTSTDTQY
j_gene: TRBJ2-4; v_gene: TRBV6-5; abundance: NA; CDR3aa: ASSYGVRGENIQY
j_gene: TRBJ1-5; v_gene: TRBV11-2; abundance: NA; CDR3aa: ASSLGSRSSNQPQH
j_gene: NA; v_gene: TRBV19; abundance: NA; CDR3aa: ASSIEAGPGYEQY
j_gene: TRBJ2-7; v_gene: TRBV6-1; abundance: NA; CDR3aa: ASSEGPTISYEQY
j_gene: TRBJ1-1; v_gene: TRBV5-4; abundance: NA; CDR3aa: ASSPSGTTYLNTEAF
j_gene: TRBJ2-5; v_gene: TRBV7-8; abundance: once; CDR3aa: ASHPARLGETQY
j_gene: TRBJ2-7; v_gene: TRBV7-6; abundance: few; CDR3aa: ASSSGQGGGPYEQY
j_gene: TRBJ2-7; v_gene: TRBV19; abundance: NA; CDR3aa: ASSMDVSSGASYEQY
j_gene: TRBJ2-1; v_gene: TRBV7-9; abundance: NA; CDR3aa: ASSFTRAGRRVNEQF
j_gene: TRBJ2-7; v_gene: TRBV4-1; abundance: NA; CDR3aa: ASSQGPSGASYEQY
j_gene: TRBJ1-5; v_gene: TRBV6-1; abundance: NA; CDR3aa: ASSETGASNQPQH
j_gene: TRBJ2-5; v_gene: TRBV15; abundance: once; CDR3aa: ATSRGFRGEQETQY
j_gene: TRBJ2-2; v_gene: TRBV14; abundance: once; CDR3aa: ASSPGFNTGELF
j_gene: TRBJ2-7; v_gene: TRBV4-1; abundance: NA; CDR3aa: ASSQGGLAGGSQYEQY
j_gene: TRBJ2-7; v_gene: TRBV28; abundance: NA; CDR3aa: ASSLTGQGASYEQY
j_gene: TRBJ1-1; v_gene: TRBV4-1; abundance: NA; CDR3aa: ASSQEDSLMNTEAF
j_gene: TRBJ1-4; v_gene: TRBV14; abundance: NA; CDR3aa: ASSQAFGTAPEKLF
j_gene: TRBJ2-1; v_gene: TRBV19; abundance: NA; CDR3aa: ASSISGSHNEQF
j_gene: TRBJ2-1; v_gene: TRBV6-6; abundance: NA; CDR3aa: ASSYSTGSSYNEQF
j_gene: TRBJ2-1; v_gene: TRBV5-4; abundance: NA; CDR3aa: ASSLVQGANEQF